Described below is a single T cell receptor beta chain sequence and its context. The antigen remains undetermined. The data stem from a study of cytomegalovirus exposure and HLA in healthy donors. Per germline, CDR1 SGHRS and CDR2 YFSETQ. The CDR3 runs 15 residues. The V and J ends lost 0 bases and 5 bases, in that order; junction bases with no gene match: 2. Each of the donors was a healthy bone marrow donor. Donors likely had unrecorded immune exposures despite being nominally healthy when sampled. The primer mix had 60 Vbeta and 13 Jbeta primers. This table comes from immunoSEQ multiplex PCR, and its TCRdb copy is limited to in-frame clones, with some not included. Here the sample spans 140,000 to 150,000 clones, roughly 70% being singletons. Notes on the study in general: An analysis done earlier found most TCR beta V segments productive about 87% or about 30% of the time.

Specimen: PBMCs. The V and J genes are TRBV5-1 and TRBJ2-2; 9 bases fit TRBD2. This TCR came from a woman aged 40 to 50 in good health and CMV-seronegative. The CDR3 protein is CASSLALAGTGELFF. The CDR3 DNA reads TGCGCCAGCAGCTTGGCGCTAGCGGGGACCGGGGAGCTGTTTTTT.